Reported below is one T cell receptor beta chain. No antigen is known for it. The data belong to a study of PD-L1 blockade in urothelial cancer. Study at large: Male patients with bladder-origin urothelial cancer numbered about nine tenths of the roughly 29. Blood analyses occurred 3 weeks (second dose) and 6 weeks post treatment start. Points from the study as a whole: Below-median pretreatment blood TCR clonality was associated with improved progression-free and overall survival.

As for time point: peripheral blood 6 weeks after treatment start. Each patient supplied 1 to 8 pretreatment and on-treatment samples. Germline lookup yields CDR1 SGHTA and CDR2 FQGNSA. The CDR3 covers 13 residues. Trimming took off 5 bases at V and 0 bases at J, with 6 bases between the two ends. This table comes from immunoSEQ multiplex PCR, and its TCRdb copy is limited to in-frame clones, with some not included. The repertoire holds about 45,000 clones, with 82% as singletons. The gene calls are TRBV7-2 and TRBJ2-3, with a possible D match to TRBD2 (5 bases). The input for sequencing was PBMCs, taken around atezolizumab (anti-PD-L1) treatment. The receptor was isolated from a man aged 55 to 70 with urothelial cancer. The CDR3 reads CASSRTSTDTQYF. CDR3 in DNA: TGTGCCAGCAGCCGGACTAGCACAGATACGCAGTATTTT.